This TCR beta chain was recorded in a study of blood T cell repertoires in COVID-19. Study in general: Material from acute and convalescent COVID-19 was sourced from the United States, Italy and Spain.

Germline CDR1 reads MGHRA; CDR2 reads YSYEKL. The CDR3 has 15 amino acids. V gave up 4 bases and J gave up 2 bases; unmatched junction bases: 7. Two negative PCRs, clearance, or symptom resolution had been documented for recovered Cohort 3 donors. Original data processing: Amplified reference gene primers provided the basis for estimating nucleated cell counts. Sequencing was performed with immunoSEQ multiplex PCR; in TCRdb, only in-frame clones are kept and a portion is missing. V, J and clone size were drawn from that table, and D and trimming were deduced from the DNA. The sample holds around 250,000 clones, about 88% seen once.

The V and J genes are TRBV4-1 and TRBJ2-7; 8 bases are a match to TRBD1. The TCR sequence derives from a woman between 50 and 59 years old who had recovered from COVID-19. Sequences were obtained from PBMCs or T cells enriched from blood (not recorded which). The CDR3 coding sequence is TGCGCCAGCAGCCGGGGGACAGGCGAAACCTACGAGCAGTACTTC. Translating gives CASSRGTGETYEQYF.